This note documents a single T cell receptor beta chain sequence. This sample is part of a study of blood T cell repertoires in COVID-19. The overall study: Sample material is recorded as cDNA or gDNA derived from T cells, B-cell-depleted T cells, or PBMCs.

Libraries were prepared by immunoSEQ multiplex PCR; TCRdb keeps only in-frame clonotypes and omits some of them. The sample contains fewer than 120,000 clones, roughly 80% of which appear only once. CDR1 is SGDLS, CDR2 YYNGEE, per germline. The CDR3 has 15 amino acids. The V segment lost 3 bases and the J segment 7 bases; nucleotides outside the gene matches: 6. The sequencing input was peripheral blood. This sequence joins TRBV9 and TRBJ1-6; TRBD1 aligns across 8 bases. This receptor was taken from an older woman with acute or convalescent COVID-19. CDR3 in amino acids: CASSEGQVGNSPLHF. In nucleotides, the CDR3 is TGTGCCAGCAGCGAGGGACAGGTTGGGAATTCACCCCTCCACTTT.